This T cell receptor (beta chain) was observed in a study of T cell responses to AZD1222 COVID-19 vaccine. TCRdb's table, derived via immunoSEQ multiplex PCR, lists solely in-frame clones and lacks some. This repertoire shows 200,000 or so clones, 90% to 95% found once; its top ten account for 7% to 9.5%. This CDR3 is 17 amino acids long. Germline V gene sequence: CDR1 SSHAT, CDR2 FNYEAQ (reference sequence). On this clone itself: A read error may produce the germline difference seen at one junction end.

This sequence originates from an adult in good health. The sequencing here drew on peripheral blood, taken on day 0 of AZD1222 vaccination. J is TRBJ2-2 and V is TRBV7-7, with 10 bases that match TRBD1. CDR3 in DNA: TGTGCTAGCAGCTCGACAGGGGGCATTCCGAACACCGGGGAGCTGTTTTTT. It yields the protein CASSSTGGIPNTGELFF.